The 26 T cell receptor beta chains below were found in one sample sequenced in a study of regulatory T cells in long-lasting Graves disease. Arm-PCR of CDR3 regions and iRepertoire HTBI primers were the basis on which TCR beta libraries were built. TCRdb redid the calling of the multiplex PCR reads with MiXCR, one entry per CDR3 protein. The sample records 430,000 or so distinct CDR3 sequences, roughly a fifth being singletons. Time point in this sample: persistent/refractory GD, antithyroid drugs over 5 years with positive TRAb. RNA isolated from PBMCs was used to make the TCR library. The sample consisted of peripheral blood mononuclear cells (PBMCs), taken when the disease was refractory, from a patient treated with antithyroid drugs. These receptors originate from a female donor with Graves disease.

The genes are TRBV9 and TRBJ2-4; tentatively, D is TRBD1 (6 bases). Germline V gene lookup returns CDR1 SGDLS and CDR2 YYNGEE. Trimming removed 0 bases from V and 6 bases from J, with 7 bases in between. The CDR3 length is 13 residues. DNA of the CDR3: TGTGCCAGCAGCGTAGAGGACAGAAACATTCAGTACTTC. Translating it yields CASSVEDRNIQYF.

This clonotype was recorded at least ten times. The chain recombines TRBV28 with TRBJ1-5; D gene ambiguous. Trimming cost V 6 bases and J 5 bases, with 17 bases left between them. CDR3 length equals 15 residues. Germline CDR1 MDHEN, CDR2 SYDVKM. CDR3 coding DNA: TGTGCCAGCAGCCCACTGGTGGGAGTCGATCAGCCCCAGCATTTT. It translates to CASSPLVGVDQPQHF.

The CDR3 nucleotides are TGTGCCAGCTCATTCCGGGAGTTCCAAGAGACCCAGTACTTC. The encoded protein is CASSFREFQETQYF. V usage is TRBV18 and J usage is TRBJ2-5; D is possibly TRBD2 (6 bases). The CDR3 consists of 14 residues. V lost 5 bases and J 1 base, leaving 11 bases between the germline ends. Germline V gives CDR1 KGHSH, CDR2 LQKENI.

This clonotype occurred many times. The V call is TRBV20-1, the J call TRBJ1-5; D is undetermined. V was shortened by 3 bases and J by 4 bases, with 7 bases between the two germline ends. Germline loops: CDR1 DFQATT, CDR2 SNEGSKA (reference sequence). This CDR3 has 12 residues. For the CDR3, the DNA is TGCAGTGCTAGGGGTCCGAATCAGCCCCAGCATTTT. Translation gives CSARGPNQPQHF.

This clonotype has at least ten counts. The rearrangement links TRBV28 to TRBJ2-7; D is unclear. Trimming left V 8 bases short and J 2 bases short, with 19 bases between. This CDR3 is 15 amino acids long. Germline V gene data show CDR1 as MDHEN and CDR2 as SYDVKM. In DNA form, the CDR3 reads TGTGCCAGCCTCGGGCTCTCCAAGGGCCCCTACGAGCAGTACTTC. It codes for CASLGLSKGPYEQYF.

About this clonotype: A much more abundant neighbour one base away suggests this may be a read error. V is TRBV24-1 and J is TRBJ2-5, with 13 bases aligning to TRBD2. Losses at the gene ends were 3 bases for V and 1 base for J; bases not matched to a gene: 10. Germline V CDR1 and CDR2: KGHDR, SFDVKD. There are 19 residues in the CDR3. CDR3 protein: CATSDPSGLAGRTQETQYF. CDR3 DNA sequence: TGTGCCACCAGTGATCCGTCGGGACTAGCGGGAAGAACCCAAGAGACCCAGTACTTC.

This sequence joins TRBV15 and TRBJ2-5, with 12 bases matching TRBD2. The CDR3 sequence is 17 residues long. V was clipped by 2 bases and J by 2 bases; unmatched bases: 6. Germline V CDR1 and CDR2: LNHNV, YYDKDF (reference sequence). CDR3 residues: CATSRTSGRIGQETQYF. The CDR3 DNA sequence: TGTGCCACCAGCAGAACTAGCGGGAGGATTGGGCAAGAGACCCAGTACTTC. The entire variable domain, with the rest obtained from reference TRBV15 and TRBJ2-5, is as follows: DAMVIQNPRYQVTQFGKPVTLSCSQTLNHNVMYWYQQKSSQAPKLLFHYYDKDFNNEADTPDNFQSRRPNTSFCFLDIRSPGLGDTAMYLCATSRTSGRIGQETQYFGPGTRLLVL.

This clonotype came up many times. The V gene is TRBV10-1, the J gene TRBJ2-5; no reliable D call. This CDR3 has 12 residues. The germline V gene has CDR1 WNHNN and CDR2 SYGVQD (reference sequence). The germline V and J ends were trimmed by 3 bases and 5 bases, with 7 bases remaining between them. The CDR3 DNA reads TGCGCCAGCAGTGACGACGCCGAGACCCAGTACTTC. Its protein product is CASSDDAETQYF.

The J gene is TRBJ2-7, the V gene TRBV2; 8 bases fit TRBD1. This CDR3 comprises 14 residues. With 6 bases clipped from V and 0 bases from J, the junction kept 4 bases outside the gene matches. Germline V CDR1 and CDR2: SNHLY, FYNNEI. The CDR3 nucleotides read TGTGCCAGCAGGCGACAGGGGATCTCCTACGAGCAGTACTTC. Protein sequence: CASRRQGISYEQYF.

This clonotype was found once. The chain has TRBV7-9 and TRBJ2-7; perhaps D is TRBD1 or TRBD2 (5 bases each). The J call is doubtful: the DNA matches TRBJ2-1 better. Germline CDR1 is SEHNR and CDR2 is FQNEAQ (reference sequence). This CDR3 is 13 amino acids long. For the CDR3, the DNA is TGTGCCAGCACCGACACGGCTGGGGGAGAGCAGTTCTTC. Protein product: CASTDTAGGEQFF.

This clonotype was seen repeatedly, ten times or more. The chain employs TRBV29-1 and TRBJ2-7, with 7 bases that match TRBD1. Germline CDR1 SQVTM, CDR2 ANQGSEA. This CDR3 has 13 residues. J gave up 2 bases and V 4 bases, and 5 bases lay outside the gene matches. The CDR3 reads CSVGGTEAYEQYF. In DNA form, the CDR3 reads TGCAGCGTTGGGGGGACAGAAGCCTACGAGCAGTACTTC.

This clonotype came up many times. The J gene is TRBJ2-4, the V gene TRBV2; D is undetermined. Germline V lookup: CDR1 SNHLY, CDR2 FYNNEI. V lost 10 bases to trimming and J lost 3 bases, with 10 bases between them. The CDR3 extends over 12 amino acids. The CDR3 sequence: CATRSVKNIQYF. Here the CDR3 DNA reads TGTGCCACCCGGAGTGTCAAAAACATTCAGTACTTC. The full variable domain, with the rest looked up from reference TRBV2 and TRBJ2-4, is EPEVTQTPSHQVTQMGQEVILRCVPISNHLYFYWYRQILGQKVEFLVSFYNNEISEKSEIFDDQFSVERPDGSNFTLKIRSTKLEDSAMYFCATRSVKNIQYFGAGTRLSVL.

Ten or more counts support this clonotype. This chain connects TRBV3-1 to TRBJ2-4, with TRBD2 matching over 9 bases. The CDR3 has 15 residues. Germline V gene data show CDR1 as LGHDT and CDR2 as YNNKEL (reference sequence). The V segment lost 4 bases and the J segment 7 bases; nucleotides outside the gene matches: 8. The CDR3 is CASSPGLAGDNIQYF. CDR3 DNA: TGTGCCAGCAGCCCGGGACTAGCTGGGGATAACATTCAGTACTTC. Full variable domain (remainder filled in from reference TRBV3-1 and TRBJ2-4): DTAVSQTPKYLVTQMGNDKSIKCEQNLGHDTMYWYKQDSKKFLKIMFSYNNKELIINETVPNRFSPKSPDKAHLNLHINSLELGDSAVYFCASSPGLAGDNIQYFGAGTRLSVL.

In its sample, this clonotype was seen a few times. The genes are TRBV4-2 and TRBJ2-7; D is perhaps TRBD1 (6 bases). With 0 bases removed from V and 4 bases from J, the gap between germline ends came to 10 bases. The CDR3 covers 14 residues. Germline loops: CDR1 LGHNA, CDR2 YNFKEQ. The CDR3 DNA reads as TGTGCCAGCAGCCAAGAGCAGAGGGGGTACGAGCAGTACTTC. Its protein is CASSQEQRGYEQYF.

CDR3: CAWSVLSAGVAFF. In DNA form, the CDR3 reads TGTGCCTGGAGTGTACTTAGCGCGGGCGTGGCTTTCTTT. The chain couples TRBV30 to TRBJ1-1, with unresolved D. V was shortened by 0 bases and J by 11 bases, with 16 bases between the two germline ends. The CDR3 covers 13 residues. CDR1 is GTSNPN, CDR2 SVGIG, per germline (reference sequence).

V and J are TRBV10-3 and TRBJ2-2; 8 nucleotides line up with TRBD2. The germline V gene has CDR1 ENHRY and CDR2 SYGVKD. Trimming took 3 bases from V and 4 from J; bases not matched to a gene: 4. CDR3 length: 15 residues. CDR3 protein: CAISDAGGSTGELFF. The CDR3 bases are TGTGCCATCAGTGACGCGGGAGGCAGCACCGGGGAGCTGTTTTTT.

This clonotype was detected ten times or more. The CDR3 is CASSWGQGAGQPQHF. Here the CDR3 DNA reads TGTGCCAGCAGTTGGGGACAGGGGGCCGGTCAGCCCCAGCATTTT. The chain joins TRBV28 to TRBJ1-5; 12 bases are a match to TRBD1. The J segment lost 6 bases and the V segment lost 4 bases, leaving 4 bases of the junction unmatched. Germline-derived CDR1 and CDR2 are MDHEN and SYDVKM. The CDR3 is 15 residues long.

This clonotype was seen repeatedly, ten times or more. The chain couples TRBV3-1 to TRBJ1-2; 8 positions agree with TRBD1. Germline V gene sequence: CDR1 LGHDT, CDR2 YNNKEL (reference sequence). This CDR3 is built from 14 residues. V shed 4 bases, J shed 3 bases, and the junction held 4 bases outside the gene matches. The CDR3 nucleotides are TGTGCCAGCAGCCCGACAGGGGATGACTATGGCTACACCTTC. It encodes CASSPTGDDYGYTF.

This clonotype was seen ten or more times. The chain employs TRBV20-1 and TRBJ2-5; TRBD2 aligns across 12 bases. Germline values: CDR1 DFQATT, CDR2 SNEGSKA (reference sequence). V was clipped by 2 bases and J by 2 bases; unmatched bases: 9. The CDR3 sequence is 17 residues long. Written as DNA, the CDR3 is TGCAGTGCTAGACCTCCACGACTAGCGGGAGTTCAAGAGACCCAGTACTTC. This gives the protein CSARPPRLAGVQETQYF.

The rearrangement joins TRBV20-1 to TRBJ2-7; tentatively, D is TRBD1 (6 bases). The germline V gene has CDR1 DFQATT and CDR2 SNEGSKA (reference sequence). Trimming cost V 3 bases and J 5 bases, with 17 bases left between them. CDR3 length equals 14 residues. The CDR3 protein is CSARPRGNLDEQYF. The CDR3 nucleotides are TGCAGTGCTAGGCCCAGGGGTAACCTGGACGAGCAGTACTTC.

The rearrangement uses TRBV10-3 and TRBJ2-3; D not certain. Trimming removed 3 bases at V and 0 bases at J, with 10 bases between. This CDR3 is built from 15 residues. The germline V gene encodes CDR1 ENHRY and CDR2 SYGVKD. The CDR3 region is CAISDGTASTDTQYF. In nucleotides, the CDR3 is TGTGCCATCAGTGATGGCACGGCGAGCACAGATACGCAGTATTTT.

V is TRBV24-1 and J is TRBJ2-3; D is ambiguous. Germline V gene lookup returns CDR1 KGHDR and CDR2 SFDVKD. V was clipped by 0 bases and J by 4 bases, with 19 bases between them. This CDR3 is 18 amino acids long. The CDR3 nucleotides are TGTGCCACCAGTGATTTGCGGTCGGCAGTCAATGTCCCAGATACGCAGTATTTT. Translating gives CATSDLRSAVNVPDTQYF.

This clonotype was detected ten times or more. This chain uses TRBV12-3 or TRBV12-4 with TRBJ1-5, with D unresolved. The ends were cut back, 2 bases at V and 7 bases at J, with 15 bases in the middle. The CDR3 runs 15 residues. The CDR3 protein is CASSLSQVTGQPQHF. The DNA for the CDR3 is TGTGCCAGCAGTTTATCCCAGGTAACGGGGCAGCCCCAGCATTTT.

This clonotype was seen ten or more times. The rearrangement joins TRBV20-1 to TRBJ2-5; no reliable D call. CDR3 size: 13 residues. With 0 bases removed from V and 1 base from J, the gap between germline ends came to 6 bases. Germline CDR1 reads DFQATT; CDR2 reads SNEGSKA (reference sequence). CDR3 nucleotides: TGCAGTGCTAGAGACGACATCCAAGAGACCCAGTACTTC. Protein product: CSARDDIQETQYF.

In its sample, this clonotype was seen a few times. The rearrangement uses TRBV7-9 and TRBJ2-1, with D perhaps matching TRBD2 (6 bases). Germline-derived CDR1 and CDR2 are SEHNR and FQNEAQ (reference sequence). The V gene lost 5 bases and the J gene lost 5 bases, with 16 bases spanning the gap. This CDR3 comprises 15 residues. CDR3 region: CASSLGLAFNNEQFF. CDR3 nucleotides: TGTGCCAGCAGCCTGGGGCTAGCGTTCAACAATGAGCAGTTCTTC. Variable domain in full (rest from reference TRBV7-9 and TRBJ2-1): DTGVSQNPRHKITKRGQNVTFRCDPISEHNRLYWYRQTLGQGPEFLTYFQNEAQLEKSRLLSDRFSAERPKGSFSTLEIQRTEQGDSAMYLCASSLGLAFNNEQFFGPGTRLTVL.

CDR3 in DNA: TGTGCCAGCAGCTTGATGGATACGCAGTATTTT. Protein sequence: CASSLMDTQYF. The gene calls are TRBV5-5 and TRBJ2-3; D not resolved. Per the germline V gene, CDR1 is SGHKS and CDR2 is YYEKEE (reference sequence). The CDR3 contains 11 residues. Trimming removed 1 base from V and 6 bases from J, with 3 bases in between.